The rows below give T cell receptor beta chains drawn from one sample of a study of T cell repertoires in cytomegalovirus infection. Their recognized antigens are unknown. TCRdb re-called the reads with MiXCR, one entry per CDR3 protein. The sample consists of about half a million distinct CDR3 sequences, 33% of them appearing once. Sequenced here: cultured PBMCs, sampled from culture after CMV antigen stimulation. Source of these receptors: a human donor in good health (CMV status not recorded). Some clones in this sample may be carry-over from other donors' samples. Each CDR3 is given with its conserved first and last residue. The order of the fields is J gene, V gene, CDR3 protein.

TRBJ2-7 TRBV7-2 CASSSPGGGREQYF
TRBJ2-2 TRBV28 CASSFNPGRSTNTGELFF
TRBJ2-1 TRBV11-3 CASSFSQGGAAGDNYNEQFF
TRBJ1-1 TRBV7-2 CASSLGDFRGWNTEAFF
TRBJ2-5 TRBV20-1 CSARAPFGSAVQETQYF
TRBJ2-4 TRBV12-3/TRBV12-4 CASSLEGGAPKNIQYF
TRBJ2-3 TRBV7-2 CASSSRLATSTDTQYF
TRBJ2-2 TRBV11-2 CASSSVHTGELFF
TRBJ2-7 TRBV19 CASSMSQDRVHEQYF
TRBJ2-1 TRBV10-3 CAISESSSLNEQFF
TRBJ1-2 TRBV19 CASIRDSYGTNYGYTF
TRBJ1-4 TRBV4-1 CASSQLEQTNEKLFF
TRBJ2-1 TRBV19 CASSIDPGQGSDEQFF
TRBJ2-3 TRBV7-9 CASTSSIVGDTQYF
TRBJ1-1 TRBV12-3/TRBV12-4 CASSYTGGNTEAFF
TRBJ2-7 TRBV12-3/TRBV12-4 CASSLAGPSYEQYF
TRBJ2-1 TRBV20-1 CSADGTSGKNEQFF
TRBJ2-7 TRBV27 CASSFQAAYEQYF
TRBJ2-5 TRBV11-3 CALGGRLVEETQYF
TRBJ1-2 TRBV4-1 CASSQDGQGGYGYTF
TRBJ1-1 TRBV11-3 CASSQWDRPAMNTEAFF
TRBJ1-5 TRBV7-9 CASSSQGGIQPQHF
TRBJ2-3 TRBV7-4 CASSSDRGPRTDTQYF
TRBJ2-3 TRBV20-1 CSAKLAGGTDTQYF
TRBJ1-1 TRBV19 CASRPTPGEAFF
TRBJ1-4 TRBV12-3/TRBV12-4 CASSLARLRGKTNEKLFF
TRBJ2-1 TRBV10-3 CAISRAKNEQFF
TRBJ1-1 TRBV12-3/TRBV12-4 CASSKNMWRNTEAFF
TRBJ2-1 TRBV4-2 CASSQYRGGLNNEQFF
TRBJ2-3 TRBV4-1 CASSRPGSSSGGVTQYF
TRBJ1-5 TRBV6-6 CASSYSYEPQHF
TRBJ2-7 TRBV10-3 CAISDLGEQYF
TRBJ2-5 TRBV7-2 CASTPPSGTETQYF
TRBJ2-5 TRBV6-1 CASGTTGPETQYF
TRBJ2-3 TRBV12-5 CASGLVVSDTQYF
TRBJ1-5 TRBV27 CASSQWGPQPQHF
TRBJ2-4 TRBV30 CAWAGGDGRRENIQYF
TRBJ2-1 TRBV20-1 CSGIGLAGRYEQFF
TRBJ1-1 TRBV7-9 CASSLEGGIRTEAFF
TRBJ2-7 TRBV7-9 CASSWEQLYEQYF
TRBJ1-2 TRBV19 CASRYRDRVGNYGYTF
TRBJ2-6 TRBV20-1 CSARDRGSGANVLTF
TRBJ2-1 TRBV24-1 CATSDLLAGGSNEQFF
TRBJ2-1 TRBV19 CASSIMTGLSNEQFF
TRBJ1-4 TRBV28 CASRTQIKMREKLFF
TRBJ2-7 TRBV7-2 CASSFNQNGLPKAYEQYF